This TCR beta chain came from a study of T cell repertoires in cytomegalovirus infection (dated by TCRdb to about 2019). As for the study more broadly: The HLA type of each donor mattered for the analysis, because public TCR beta signatures pointed to carriage of CMV infection along with the matching HLA type.

This clonotype was picked up a small number of times. Its antigen remains undetermined. The input lacks base qualities; no much larger clone sits a single base away. Overall results and qualifications from the work: Cumulative frequency of public TCR beta family members discriminated carriers of CMV infection plus the relevant HLA type in this cohort and an independent approximately 340-donor cohort. The ex vivo response was dominated by HLA-C-restricted CMV-specific TCR beta clonotypes, which also provided the single most frequent clonotype in two of eight donors.

TCRdb lists the instrument as Illumina HiSeq 1500. TCRdb took the public reads, trimmed them with fastp at Q25, ran MiXCR for clone calling and kept in-frame beta chains. One record per CDR3 amino acid sequence lists the most common genes and DNA. The table for this sample lists roughly 230,000 distinct CDR3 sequences; approximately 15% of them were counted only once. The ten biggest clones cover approximately 51% of the sample. Sequencing input: CD8+ T cells from PBMCs. The receptor was derived from a human donor in good health (CMV status not recorded). Some clones in this sample may be carry-over from other donors' samples.

The nucleotide sequence reads as follows: TGTGCCAGCAGCTTAGCCCTGGCCCTAGAAACCACTAACTATGGCTACACCTTC. This yields the protein CASSLALALETTNYGYTF. The chain was built from TRBV7-9 and TRBJ1-2, with no D gene named confidently. For CDR1 and CDR2, the germline V gene (reference sequence) lists SEHNR and FQNEAQ. The CDR3 contains 18 residues, cysteine and phenylalanine counted. Only CDR3 DNA remains: 54 bases, in frame from the first base. V drops 0 bases and J drops 0 bases, leaving 17 bases in between.